This entry lists 22 T cell receptor beta chains sequenced from one sample in a study of metastatic and nonmetastatic thyroid tumors. TCRdb reanalyzed the PCR reads with MiXCR. Here the sample spans 13,000 or so clones, roughly 21% being singletons. Before thyroid surgery, none of the patients had received any treatment. What was sequenced was adjacent normal tissue. The receptors derive from a female donor with papillary thyroid cancer or a benign thyroid nodule (not recorded which). Some clones in this sample may be carry-over from other donors' samples.

V is TRBV20-1 and J is TRBJ1-6, with 10 bases lining up with TRBD1. V trimming: 7 bases; J trimming: 9 bases; junction bases outside the gene matches: 9. The germline V gene encodes CDR1 DFQATT and CDR2 SNEGSKA (reference sequence). The CDR3 runs to 14 residues. This chain's CDR3 is CSVPTGGWGSPLHF. CDR3 nucleotide sequence: TGCAGTGTCCCGACAGGGGGCTGGGGTTCACCCCTCCACTTT.

This chain uses TRBV2 with TRBJ2-2; 7 bases are a match to TRBD2. Germline CDR1 SNHLY, CDR2 FYNNEI. The CDR3 runs 14 residues. The J segment lost 0 bases and the V segment lost 7 bases, leaving 2 bases of the junction unmatched. Here the CDR3 reads CASNGRTNTGELFF. CDR3 nucleotides: TGTGCCAGCAACGGGAGGACGAACACCGGGGAGCTGTTTTTT.

For this clone: The junction differs from germline at one of its ends, possibly a read error. The chain has TRBV20-1 and TRBJ1-4; D is possibly TRBD1 (6 bases). CDR1 and CDR2 (germline): DFQATT, SNEGSKA (reference sequence). The CDR3 has 15 amino acids. The CDR3 loop reads CSAHGGVRGNEKLSF. The CDR3 bases are TGCAGTGCGCACGGAGGTGTCAGGGGTAATGAAAAACTGTCTTTT.

As concerns this clone: A junction boundary mismatches the germline segment, possibly from a read error. The chain carries TRBV12-3 or TRBV12-4 and TRBJ1-2; no clear D gene. The CDR3 runs 13 residues. The CDR3 sequence: CASSLDGKYGHTF. Here the CDR3 DNA reads TGTGCCAGCAGTTTGGACGGTAAATATGGCCACACCTTC.

This clone was seen ten or more times. This rearrangement joins TRBV7-9 to TRBJ2-2; possibly TRBD1 for D (6 bases). This CDR3 spans 13 amino acids. Germline CDR1 is SEHNR and CDR2 is FQNEAQ (reference sequence). Trimming took 5 bases from V and 4 from J, leaving 8 bases between them. The CDR3 sequence: CASSQQGTGELFF. The CDR3, as DNA: TGTGCCAGCAGCCAACAGGGCACCGGGGAGCTGTTTTTT.

This clone was found a few times. The gene calls are TRBV7-9 and TRBJ1-4; D perhaps matches TRBD1 (6 bases). This CDR3 has 16 amino acids. Germline values: CDR1 SEHNR, CDR2 FQNEAQ (reference sequence). The V and J ends lost 6 bases and 4 bases respectively, with 18 bases between them. The CDR3 is CASRPTRGSRNEKLFF. CDR3 sequence (DNA): TGTGCCAGCAGACCCACCAGGGGCTCTCGTAATGAAAAACTGTTTTTT.

The chain has TRBV6-2 or TRBV6-3 and TRBJ2-2; TRBD2 matches at 9 bases. J gave up 2 bases and V 0 bases, and 7 bases lay outside the gene matches. The CDR3 spans 18 residues. CDR1 and CDR2 (germline): MNHEY, SVGEGT. The CDR3 sequence is CASSYSQGLALNTGELFF. Here the CDR3 DNA reads TGTGCCAGCAGTTACTCACAAGGACTAGCGCTAAACACCGGGGAGCTGTTTTTT.

J is TRBJ1-3 and V is TRBV20-1; tentatively, D is TRBD1 (6 bases). V dropped 0 bases and J dropped 3 bases, with 12 bases sitting between them. CDR1 DFQATT and CDR2 SNEGSKA come from the germline V gene (reference sequence). The CDR3 runs 15 residues. As DNA, the CDR3 is TGCAGTGCTAGAGACCAAGACAGGCTTGGAAACACCATATATTTT. Translation gives CSARDQDRLGNTIYF.

In its sample, this clone was seen many times. The chain uses TRBV3-1 and TRBJ2-7; D is undetermined. V was pared by 0 bases and J by 0 bases, with 3 bases between. CDR3 size: 13 residues. Germline assignment: CDR1 LGHDT and CDR2 YNNKEL (reference sequence). The DNA for the CDR3 is TGTGCCAGCAGCCAAGATCACTCCTACGAGCAGTACTTC. Translating it yields CASSQDHSYEQYF.

The chain carries TRBV20-1 and TRBJ2-2; D remains ambiguous. There are 14 residues in the CDR3. V lost 3 bases and J 2 bases, leaving 10 bases between the germline ends. Per germline, CDR1 DFQATT and CDR2 SNEGSKA (reference sequence). Here the CDR3 reads CSARKCGNTGELFF. The CDR3 DNA follows: TGCAGTGCTAGGAAATGTGGAAACACCGGGGAGCTGTTTTTT.

This clone was seen a few times. The chain uses TRBV19 and TRBJ2-1; D might be TRBD2 (5 bases). Deletions cut 6 bases from V and 0 bases from J, with 12 bases between. CDR1 LNHDA and CDR2 SQIVND come from the germline V gene (reference sequence). The CDR3 runs 15 residues. CDR3 sequence (DNA): TGTGCCAGTAGAACGGACTCCAGCTCCTACAATGAGCAGTTCTTC. Residues: CASRTDSSSYNEQFF.

This clone is medium-sized within its sample. The V gene is TRBV19, the J gene TRBJ1-5; D call uncertain. V lost 1 base, J lost 2 bases, and 9 bases lay in between. Germline V gives CDR1 LNHDA, CDR2 SQIVND (reference sequence). The CDR3 is 15 residues long. The CDR3 sequence is CASSIGDWGNQPQHF. CDR3 in DNA: TGTGCCAGTAGTATAGGAGACTGGGGCAATCAGCCCCAGCATTTT.

By frequency in the sample, this clone is medium-sized. V usage is TRBV6-1 and J usage is TRBJ2-2; TRBD2 is a possible D gene (6 bases). V was clipped by 1 base and J by 4 bases, with 13 bases between them. This CDR3 has 16 residues. The germline V gene encodes CDR1 MNHNS and CDR2 SASEGT. DNA for the CDR3: TGTGCCAGCAGTGAAGGGGGAGGCAGACTCACCGGGGAGCTGTTTTTT. Its translation: CASSEGGGRLTGELFF.

Within the sample, this clone is medium-sized. This chain links TRBV19 with TRBJ1-1; D remains unclear. Trimming shortened V by 2 bases and J by 1 base, and 11 bases separated the two germline ends. Per germline, CDR1 LNHDA and CDR2 SQIVND (reference sequence). This CDR3 has 15 amino acids. This CDR3 reads CASSIIPTKNTEAFF. As DNA, the CDR3 is TGTGCCAGTAGTATAATCCCCACAAAGAACACTGAAGCTTTCTTT.

This clone was detected once. The genes are TRBV4-3 and TRBJ1-1, with 11 bases identical to TRBD1. J gave up 8 bases and V 0 bases, and 8 bases lay outside the gene matches. Germline V gives CDR1 LGHNA, CDR2 YSLEER. The CDR3 runs 16 residues. The CDR3, as DNA: TGCGCCAGCAGCCAAGATTCGGTTGGGACAGGGGGGGAAGCTTTCTTT. Protein: CASSQDSVGTGGEAFF.

About this clone: At one end the junction does not follow the germline gene, possibly because of a read error. The chain joins TRBV12-3 or TRBV12-4 to TRBJ1-1; no reliable D call. The CDR3 totals 13 residues. The CDR3 reads CASSFSPNTEVFF. CDR3 nucleotides: TGTGCCAGCAGTTTTTCCCCGAACACTGAAGTTTTCTTT.

This clone rates as medium-sized. In nucleotides, the CDR3 is TGTGCCAGCACCGAAAGCCCCTCTTGGACGGGGATTGGATGGGGCTACACCTTC. Residues: CASTESPSWTGIGWGYTF. This sequence joins TRBV27 and TRBJ1-2; D is unresolved. Per germline, CDR1 MNHEY and CDR2 SMNVEV (reference sequence). V was shortened by 7 bases and J by 8 bases, with 32 bases between the two germline ends. This CDR3 spans 18 amino acids.

This clone was observed at least ten times. The chain employs TRBV28 and TRBJ1-3; weak D call: TRBD1 (6 bases). Germline CDR1 and CDR2: MDHEN and SYDVKM. V lost 6 bases and J 0 bases, leaving 21 bases between the germline ends. The CDR3 is 18 residues long. In nucleotides, the CDR3 is TGTGCCAGCAGCCCCATATTACGGACAGAGAACTCTGGAAACACCATATATTTT. Translating it yields CASSPILRTENSGNTIYF.

This clone was detected a few times. The chain combines TRBV6-1 with TRBJ2-2; D might be TRBD2 (5 bases). Looked up from germline, CDR1 is MNHNS and CDR2 is SASEGT. V lost 2 bases and J lost 7, with 17 bases in between. The CDR3 spans 16 residues. CDR3 DNA sequence: TGTGCCAGCAGTGAATATGAGGGAGAAGGTATCGGGGAGCTGTTTTTT. Its translation is CASSEYEGEGIGELFF.

The rearrangement joins TRBV14 to TRBJ2-3; TRBD1 matches 8 bases. The length of the CDR3 is 20 residues. V shed 0 bases, J shed 0 bases, and the junction held 14 bases outside the gene matches. The V gene's germline CDR1 is SGHDN and CDR2 FVKESK. The CDR3 protein is CASSQDLGTGQGRSTDTQYF. The CDR3 DNA reads TGTGCCAGCAGCCAAGACCTTGGCACTGGACAGGGACGAAGCACAGATACGCAGTATTTT.

By share of the sample, this clone is medium-sized. V is TRBV6-1 and J is TRBJ1-1, with 10 bases fitting TRBD1. Germline trimming cut 3 bases from V and 6 bases from J; bases unmatched to any gene: 13. Germline values: CDR1 MNHNS, CDR2 SASEGT. The CDR3 sequence is 17 residues long. DNA of the CDR3: TGTGCCAGCAGTGACCGGGACAGGGGTAGGGGGTGGGCTGAAGCTTTCTTT. Its protein product is CASSDRDRGRGWAEAFF.

Judged by abundance, this clone is medium-sized (0.01 to 0.1%). This sequence joins TRBV6-5 and TRBJ2-7, with 7 bases lining up with TRBD2. The CDR3 covers 15 residues. The germline V gene has CDR1 MNHEY and CDR2 SVGAGI. After removal of 2 bases from V and 2 bases from J, the junction contained 6 bases not matched to a gene. In DNA form, the CDR3 reads TGTGCCAGCAGTTACGGGGGAGCGGGGACCTACGAGCAGTACTTC. This encodes CASSYGGAGTYEQYF.